The T cell receptor (beta chain) under discussion was sequenced for a study of cytomegalovirus exposure and HLA in healthy donors. CDR1 is MDHEN, CDR2 SYDVKM, per germline. V lost 2 bases to trimming and J lost 5 bases, with 7 bases between them. The CDR3 spans 13 residues. The study ran its PCR with 60 Vbeta and 13 Jbeta primers. Authors' data handling: An analysis that came later counted tens of millions of unique TCR beta chains, approximately 10 million shared. Profiled with immunoSEQ multiplex PCR; TCRdb holds only in-frame clones, not every one. From that table come the V and J calls and clone size; the DNA was used to work out D and trimming. The repertoire includes 70,000 to 100,000 clones, approximately 69% of them detected once, and about 22% sits in the top ten. Regarding the study as a whole: TCR beta sequences reportedly predicted most subjects' HLA-A and HLA-B alleles accurately.

As for this clone: Its target is unknown.

V usage is TRBV28 and J usage is TRBJ2-1; D is ambiguous. The sequence was collected from a woman aged 45-65 years in good health and CMV-seropositive. The sequencing sample was made of PBMCs. The CDR3 here is CASSLGRNNEQFF. CDR3 bases: TGTGCCAGCAGTTTAGGGCGTAACAATGAGCAGTTCTTC.